This T cell receptor beta chain was recovered during a study of early T cells in non-severe SARS-CoV-2 infection. MiXCR was run by TCRdb on the 5' RACE reads, yielding one entry per CDR3 protein. The sample shows 100,000 to 130,000 distinct CDR3 sequences, 9.5% to 13% of them seen only once. This clonotype appeared a few times. Germline loops: CDR1 SQVTM, CDR2 ANQGSEA. Trimming removed 7 bases from V and 1 base from J, with 14 bases in between. The CDR3 loop spans 13 amino acids. The receptor was isolated from an adult who was a healthcare worker with PCR-confirmed SARS-CoV-2 infection or an uninfected control (not recorded which). The V gene is TRBV29-1, the J gene TRBJ2-7, with D tentatively TRBD1 (6 bases). The sample was whole blood. The CDR3 DNA sequence: TGCAGCGCGCTCGGGACAACTTCCTACGAGCAGTACTTC. Its protein is CSALGTTSYEQYF.